Below, 23 T cell receptor beta chains from the same sample are listed, as sequenced in a study of OX40 agonist ivuxolimab in advanced cancers. Sequencing used immunoSEQ multiplex PCR; TCRdb keeps in-frame clones, though not all of them. The sample has around 63,000 clones, 75% to 90% seen once. The source was CD4+ or CD8+ T cells sorted from blood, collected in a trial of the OX40 agonist ivuxolimab. Every receptor here comes from an adult with an advanced solid tumor such as melanoma, head and neck, liver or kidney cancer.

The rearrangement uses TRBV5-6 and TRBJ2-5; D possibly matches TRBD1 or TRBD2 (6 bases each). The CDR3 totals 15 residues. Trimming left V 0 bases short and J 2 bases short, with 11 bases between. CDR1 is SGHDT and CDR2 is YYEEEE in the germline V gene. DNA of the CDR3: TGTGCCAGCAGCTTGGACCAGGGGAGGCAAGAGACCCAGTACTTC. This gives the protein CASSLDQGRQETQYF.

DNA for the CDR3: TGTGCCAGCAGTCGGGCTAGCGGGAGAGCGGAGACCCAGTACTTC. It specifies CASSRASGRAETQYF. V gene TRBV6-6 combines with J gene TRBJ2-5; 10 bases are shared with TRBD2. Per germline, CDR1 MNHNY and CDR2 SVGAGI (reference sequence). The CDR3 has 15 residues. V was clipped by 5 bases and J by 5 bases; unmatched bases: 8.

This clone came up once. The gene calls are TRBV19 and TRBJ1-2; the D is unclear. This CDR3 region has 16 residues. Trimming took 4 bases from V and 0 from J, leaving 15 bases between them. Germline CDR1 is LNHDA and CDR2 is SQIVND (reference sequence). The CDR3 reads CASSRFGGSANYGYTF. The CDR3 DNA is TGTGCCAGTAGTAGGTTTGGAGGTTCGGCTAACTATGGCTACACCTTC.

The chain recombines TRBV7-9 with TRBJ2-5, with D uncertain. The V end was cut by 1 base, the J end by 5 bases, with 5 bases between. The CDR3 loop spans 12 amino acids. Per germline, CDR1 SEHNR and CDR2 FQNEAQ (reference sequence). CDR3 DNA sequence: TGTGCCAGCAGCTTAGTTTTTGAGACCCAGTACTTC. Translation: CASSLVFETQYF.

The chain links TRBV15 to TRBJ1-2; TRBD1 matches 7 bases. V was pared by 1 base and J by 4 bases, with 3 bases of the junction left unmatched. Germline V gene sequence: CDR1 LNHNV, CDR2 YYDKDF (reference sequence). The CDR3 length is 14 residues. CDR3 region: CATSRAGTAYGYTF. CDR3 DNA: TGTGCCACCAGCAGAGCCGGGACAGCCTATGGCTACACCTTC.

This chain links TRBV5-1 with TRBJ2-1; 12 bases are a match to TRBD2. Germline values: CDR1 SGHRS, CDR2 YFSETQ. The CDR3 runs to 14 residues. J lost 5 bases, V lost 4 bases, and 1 base had no gene match. CDR3 region: CASSRTSGNNEQFF. CDR3 coding DNA: TGCGCCAGCAGCCGGACTAGCGGGAACAATGAGCAGTTCTTC.

This clone was seen once. The chain recombines TRBV6-4 with TRBJ2-3, with D unresolved. Germline assignment: CDR1 MRHNA and CDR2 SNTAGT. This CDR3 region has 14 residues. Trimming removed 2 bases at V and 1 base at J, with 7 bases between. The CDR3 DNA follows: TGTGCCAGCAGTGACCGGTCGGGCACAGATACGCAGTATTTT. Translating it yields CASSDRSGTDTQYF.

V usage is TRBV9 and J usage is TRBJ2-5; a weak D match, TRBD2 (5 bases). This CDR3 is built from 17 residues. Germline assignment: CDR1 SGDLS and CDR2 YYNGEE. V dropped 0 bases and J dropped 5 bases, with 20 bases sitting between them. This chain's CDR3 is CASSVATRAGLAETQYF. DNA of the CDR3: TGTGCCAGCAGCGTAGCTACGCGGGCAGGCCTCGCTGAGACCCAGTACTTC.

The chain employs TRBV5-8 and TRBJ2-5; weak D call: TRBD1 (5 bases). TRBJ2-7 explains the end of the DNA better; the J call may be wrong. Germline loops: CDR1 SGHTS, CDR2 YDEGEE. There are 13 residues in the CDR3. CDR3 loop: CASTLRTFGEQYF. CDR3 coding DNA: TGTGCCAGCACCCTCCGGACATTCGGCGAGCAGTACTTC.

This clone was seen just once. The chain couples TRBV10-2 to TRBJ2-5; 7 bases line up with TRBD2. Germline CDR1 is WSHSY and CDR2 is SAAADI. V dropped 5 bases and J dropped 5; count of bases not matched to a gene: 11. The CDR3 runs 15 residues. The CDR3 region has the DNA TGCGCCAGCAGTCCTCCGGGGGGAACGAAGGAGACCCAGTACTTC. Translating it yields CASSPPGGTKETQYF.

This sequence joins TRBV5-6 and TRBJ2-7; 8 positions match TRBD2. The CDR3 totals 16 residues. Germline V lookup: CDR1 SGHDT, CDR2 YYEEEE. V dropped 3 bases and J dropped 3; count of bases not matched to a gene: 11. The CDR3 nucleotides read TGTGCCAGCAGCTCCCTTAGGCGGGGGGCCTACTACGAGCAGTACTTC. The encoded protein is CASSSLRRGAYYEQYF.

The rearrangement uses TRBV5-1 and TRBJ1-2; TRBD1 is a possible D gene (6 bases). CDR1 is SGHRS, CDR2 YFSETQ, per germline. The CDR3 is 13 amino acids. Trimming pared 2 bases from V and 8 bases from J, leaving 13 bases between. CDR3: CASSFGPGVGYTF. The CDR3 DNA is TGCGCCAGCAGCTTTGGTCCAGGGGTGGGCTACACCTTC.

The count of this clone is one. The J gene is TRBJ1-2, the V gene TRBV28; tentatively, D is TRBD1 (5 bases). Germline V CDR1 and CDR2: MDHEN, SYDVKM. This CDR3 region has 15 residues. The V gene lost 5 bases and the J gene lost 8 bases, with 21 bases spanning the gap. Written as DNA, the CDR3 is TGTGCCAGCAGTGCCCCCCGGGACCTTTGGCGGGGCTACACCTTC. Protein: CASSAPRDLWRGYTF.

The chain has TRBV11-3 and TRBJ2-1, with 14 bases identical to TRBD2. The CDR3 loop spans 16 amino acids. Per germline, CDR1 SGHNT and CDR2 YENEEA. Trimming at V came to 5 bases and at J to 10 bases, leaving 10 bases not matched to a gene. CDR3 coding DNA: TGTGCCAGCAGCCGAGAAGGACTAGCGGGAGGAGAAGAGCAGTTCTTC. Amino acid sequence: CASSREGLAGGEEQFF.

The chain employs TRBV7-2 and TRBJ2-7, with a possible D match to TRBD2 (6 bases). Germline V gene lookup returns CDR1 SGHTA and CDR2 FQGNSA. CDR3 length equals 15 residues. With 3 bases removed from V and 2 bases from J, the gap between germline ends came to 14 bases. DNA for the CDR3: TGTGCCAGCAGCTTTCTTCCGGGAGCTACCTACGAGCAGTACTTC. Translation gives CASSFLPGATYEQYF.

The chain joins TRBV4-2 to TRBJ1-4, with a weak D call TRBD1 (5 bases). The length of the CDR3 is 13 residues. The germline gives CDR1 LGHNA, CDR2 YNFKEQ. Trimming cost V 1 base and J 8 bases, with 8 bases left between them. In nucleotides, the CDR3 is TGTGCCAGCAGCCAAGCGGGGGACGAAAAACTGTTTTTT. This encodes CASSQAGDEKLFF.

The CDR3 here is CASSLTAGLYYEQYF. CDR3 in DNA: TGTGCCAGCAGCTTAACAGCGGGACTTTACTACGAGCAGTACTTC. V usage is TRBV7-3 and J usage is TRBJ2-7; 7 positions agree with TRBD2. Germline V gene lookup returns CDR1 SGHTA and CDR2 FQGTGA. The V segment lost 0 bases and the J segment 3 bases; nucleotides outside the gene matches: 5. CDR3 size: 15 residues.

The V call is TRBV7-9, the J call TRBJ2-1, with D perhaps TRBD1 (6 bases). The CDR3 is 14 amino acids. The V end was cut by 2 bases, the J end by 12 bases, with 17 bases between. Germline V gene data show CDR1 as SEHNR and CDR2 as FQNEAQ (reference sequence). CDR3 region: CASSLRQGYIVQFF. DNA for the CDR3: TGTGCCAGCAGCTTAAGGCAGGGGTATATTGTGCAGTTCTTC.

The chain employs TRBV6-6 and TRBJ1-5; 8 bases map to TRBD1. There are 15 residues in the CDR3. With V trimmed by 6 bases and J by 2 bases, 6 bases remained unmatched. Germline V gene sequence: CDR1 MNHNY, CDR2 SVGAGI (reference sequence). The DNA of the CDR3 is TGTGCCAGCAGCCGCGGACAGGGTGGCAATCAGCCCCAGCATTTT. Amino acid sequence: CASSRGQGGNQPQHF.

CDR3 amino acids: CASQEGASKGELFF. In DNA form, the CDR3 reads TGCGCCAGCCAGGAAGGAGCCTCCAAAGGGGAGCTGTTTTTT. V and J are TRBV10-1 and TRBJ2-2; no clear D gene. The CDR3 has 14 amino acids. Germline loops: CDR1 WNHNN, CDR2 SYGVQD (reference sequence). Trimming removed 8 bases from V and 8 bases from J, with 18 bases in between.

The V and J genes are TRBV11-2 and TRBJ1-1; D call uncertain. The germline V gene has CDR1 SGHAT and CDR2 FQNNGV. This CDR3 is built from 11 residues. V was cut by 5 bases and J by 11 bases, with 12 bases left in between. For the CDR3, the DNA is TGTGCCAGCAGCCCAGGCCCTGGGGCTTTCTTT. It specifies CASSPGPGAFF.

This chain uses TRBV28 with TRBJ1-2; D gene uncertain. The germline V gene encodes CDR1 MDHEN and CDR2 SYDVKM. The V and J ends lost 6 bases and 0 bases respectively, with 17 bases between them. The CDR3 is 16 residues long. The CDR3 loop reads CASSNGGAISNYGYTF. The DNA for the CDR3 is TGTGCCAGCAGCAATGGTGGAGCTATTTCTAACTATGGCTACACCTTC.

V usage is TRBV7-8 and J usage is TRBJ2-6; the D gene is possibly TRBD1 (6 bases). This CDR3 comprises 16 residues. CDR1 SGHVS and CDR2 FQNEAQ come from the germline V gene. V lost 6 bases and J lost 2, with 14 bases in between. The CDR3 loop is CASSFQGYPGANVLTF. The CDR3 DNA sequence: TGTGCCAGCAGTTTCCAGGGGTATCCTGGGGCCAACGTCCTGACTTTC.